This entry concerns a single T cell receptor beta chain. The source of the sample is a study of OX40 agonist ivuxolimab in advanced cancers. Looked up from germline, CDR1 is SGHRS and CDR2 is YFSETQ. The CDR3 has 16 residues. V was trimmed by 0 bases and J by 0 bases, leaving 12 bases between them. Some clones are missing from TCRdb's copy, which holds only in-frame ones; the method was immunoSEQ multiplex PCR. The sample has tens of thousands of clones; roughly nine tenths are singletons. The sample in question was CD4+ or CD8+ T cells sorted from blood, obtained in a trial of the OX40 agonist ivuxolimab. V is TRBV5-1 and J is TRBJ1-2; D not resolved. The TCR sequence derives from an adult with an advanced solid tumor such as melanoma, head and neck, liver or kidney cancer. Written as DNA, the CDR3 is TGCGCCAGCAGCTTGGCGGTAGGAGCTACTAACTATGGCTACACCTTC. It yields the protein CASSLAVGATNYGYTF.